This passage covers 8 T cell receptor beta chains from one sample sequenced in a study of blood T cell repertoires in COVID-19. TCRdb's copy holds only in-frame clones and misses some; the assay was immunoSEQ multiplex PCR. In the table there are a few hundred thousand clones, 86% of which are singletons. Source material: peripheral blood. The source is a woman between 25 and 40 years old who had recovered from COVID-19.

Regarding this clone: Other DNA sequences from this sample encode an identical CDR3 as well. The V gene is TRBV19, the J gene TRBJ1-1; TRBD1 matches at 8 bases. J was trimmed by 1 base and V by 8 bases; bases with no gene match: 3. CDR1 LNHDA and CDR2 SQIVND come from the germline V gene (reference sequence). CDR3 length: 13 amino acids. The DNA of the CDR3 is TGTGCCAGTGGTGACAGGGGGAACACTGAAGCTTTCTTT. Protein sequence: CASGDRGNTEAFF.

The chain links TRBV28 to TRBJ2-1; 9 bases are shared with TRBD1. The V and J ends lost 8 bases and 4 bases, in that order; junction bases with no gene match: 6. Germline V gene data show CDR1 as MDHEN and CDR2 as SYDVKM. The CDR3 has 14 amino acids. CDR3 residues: CASEATGGYNEQFF. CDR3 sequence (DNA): TGTGCCAGCGAGGCGACAGGGGGTTACAATGAGCAGTTCTTC.

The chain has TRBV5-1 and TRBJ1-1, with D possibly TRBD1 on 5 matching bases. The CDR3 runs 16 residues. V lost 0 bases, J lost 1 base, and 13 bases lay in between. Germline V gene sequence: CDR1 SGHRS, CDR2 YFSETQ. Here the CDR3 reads CASSLAPGGRNTEAFF. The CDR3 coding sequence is TGCGCCAGCAGCTTGGCCCCTGGGGGGAGGAACACTGAAGCTTTCTTT.

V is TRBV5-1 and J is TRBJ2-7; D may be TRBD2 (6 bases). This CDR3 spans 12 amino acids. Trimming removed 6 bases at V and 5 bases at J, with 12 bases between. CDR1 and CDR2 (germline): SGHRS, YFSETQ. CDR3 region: CASTGSGDEQYF. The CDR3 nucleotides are TGCGCCAGCACCGGGAGTGGAGACGAGCAGTACTTC.

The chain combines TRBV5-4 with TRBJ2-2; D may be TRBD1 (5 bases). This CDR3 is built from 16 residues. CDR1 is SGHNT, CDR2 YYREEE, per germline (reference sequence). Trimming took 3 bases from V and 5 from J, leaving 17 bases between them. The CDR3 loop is CASSSHQVKGTGELFF. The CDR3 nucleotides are TGTGCCAGCAGCTCCCACCAGGTGAAGGGGACCGGGGAGCTGTTTTTT.

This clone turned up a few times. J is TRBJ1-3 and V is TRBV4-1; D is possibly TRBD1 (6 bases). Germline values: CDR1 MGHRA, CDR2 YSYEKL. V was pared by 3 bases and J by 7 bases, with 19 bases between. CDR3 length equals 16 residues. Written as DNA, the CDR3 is TGCGCCAGCAGCCATCCCACAGGGTTTATGCGTAACACCATATATTTT. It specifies CASSHPTGFMRNTIYF.

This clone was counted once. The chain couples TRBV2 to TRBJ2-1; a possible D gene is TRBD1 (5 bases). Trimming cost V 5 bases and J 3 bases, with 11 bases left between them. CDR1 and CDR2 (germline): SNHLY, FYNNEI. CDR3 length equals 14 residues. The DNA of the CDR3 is TGTGCCAGCAGTTTGTTTACAGGCTACAATGAGCAGTTCTTC. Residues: CASSLFTGYNEQFF.

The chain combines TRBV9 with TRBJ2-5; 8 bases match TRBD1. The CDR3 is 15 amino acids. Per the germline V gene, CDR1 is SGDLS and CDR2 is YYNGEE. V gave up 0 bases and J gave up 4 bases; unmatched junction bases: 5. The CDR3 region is CASSVAGGRGETQYF. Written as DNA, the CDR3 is TGTGCCAGCAGCGTAGCAGGGGGCCGAGGAGAGACCCAGTACTTC.